These T cell receptor beta chains were read from a single sample in a study of control samples from healthy donors and cancer patients. Sequencing was performed with immunoSEQ multiplex PCR; in TCRdb, only in-frame clones are kept and a portion is missing. The sample consists of about 130,000 clones, about 88% of them appearing once. Specimen: blood. The receptors derive from a man aged 45 to 65 in good health. The CDR3 runs from the conserved cysteine through the conserved F or W. Clone size is stated in some rows and not others, as once, few, many or a class when expanded.

abundance	v_gene	CDR3aa
few	TRBV7-2	CASSFSFGNTEAFF
.	TRBV5-1	CASSLGSAGTNTGELFF
.	TRBV6-5	CASSNRGRNEAFF
.	TRBV10-3	CAISESALSAEAFF
.	TRBV30	CAWSVLAETGWRGGYTF
.	TRBV11-3	CASSSNLAGGRNEQFF
.	TRBV7-3	CASRRGRWAHRELFF
.	TRBV5-1	CASSLYRGDYNEQFF
.	TRBV5-1	CASSSRQGDGGEQYF
.	TRBV4-2	CASSQRTGFDEQYF
once	TRBV28	CASNAGTGPLSSGNTIYF
.	TRBV9	CASSVTGGSLAGTQYF
.	TRBV9	CASSVKSGGENTGELFF
.	TRBV29-1	CSVVGSSGPTDTQYF
.	TRBV9	CASSVASGPSYEQYF
.	TRBV7-8	CASSPRDREVNIQYF
.	TRBV27	CASSLGTSGHTGELFF
.	TRBV6-5	CASSLETGATEAFF
.	TRBV28	CASSLRRGHLNTIYF
.	TRBV6-6	CASSYSAYFTDTQYF
.	TRBV7-9	CASSLFSRETQYF
.	TRBV28	CASSLPTVREQYF
.	TRBV7-8	CASSHRTENTEAFF
.	TRBV18	CASSPSKGTEAFF
.	TRBV5-1	CASSPAQAKNIQYF
.	TRBV7-2	CASSLGWGYNTGELFF
once	TRBV10-3	CAITKQGGADTQYF
.	TRBV7-3	CASSLTAPGRASTDTQYF
.	TRBV11-2	CASSHAVRYTF
.	TRBV2	CASSPGHQPQHF
.	TRBV12-3/TRBV12-4	CASSLGGNTEAFF
.	TRBV14	CASSQGQGSFYGYTF
.	TRBV5-4	CASTGDKSYNSPLHF
.	TRBV5-4	CASSAGTSGGAWPEQFF
.	TRBV5-5	CASSLGGGYEQYF
.	TRBV10-3	CAISDRGYNSPLHF
.	TRBV7-8	CASSFLREGGNQPQHF
.	TRBV27	CASSSSLPGLYGYTF
.	TRBV19	CASSIGDREAFF
.	TRBV3-1/TRBV3-2	CASSTRTGISYEQYF
few	TRBV7-9	CASSPPGHHFYGYTF
.	TRBV5-1	CASSLQGKNTDTQYF
.	TRBV29-1	CSAPRGGYADYGYTF
.	TRBV2	CASIEETLGEQYF
few	TRBV5-4	CASSLSGGTEAFF